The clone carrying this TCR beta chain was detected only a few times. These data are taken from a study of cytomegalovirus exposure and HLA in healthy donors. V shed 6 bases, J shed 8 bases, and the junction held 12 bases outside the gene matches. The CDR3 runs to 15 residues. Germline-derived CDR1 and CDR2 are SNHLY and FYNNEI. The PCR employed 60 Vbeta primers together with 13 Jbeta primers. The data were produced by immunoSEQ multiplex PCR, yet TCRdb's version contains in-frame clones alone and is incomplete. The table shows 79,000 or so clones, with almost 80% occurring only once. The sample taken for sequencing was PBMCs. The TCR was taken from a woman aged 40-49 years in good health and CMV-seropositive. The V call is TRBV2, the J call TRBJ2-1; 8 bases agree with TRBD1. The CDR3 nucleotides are TGTGCCAGCAGGGCCCGGACAGGGTGGAAGGATGAGCAGTTCTTC. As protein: CASRARTGWKDEQFF.